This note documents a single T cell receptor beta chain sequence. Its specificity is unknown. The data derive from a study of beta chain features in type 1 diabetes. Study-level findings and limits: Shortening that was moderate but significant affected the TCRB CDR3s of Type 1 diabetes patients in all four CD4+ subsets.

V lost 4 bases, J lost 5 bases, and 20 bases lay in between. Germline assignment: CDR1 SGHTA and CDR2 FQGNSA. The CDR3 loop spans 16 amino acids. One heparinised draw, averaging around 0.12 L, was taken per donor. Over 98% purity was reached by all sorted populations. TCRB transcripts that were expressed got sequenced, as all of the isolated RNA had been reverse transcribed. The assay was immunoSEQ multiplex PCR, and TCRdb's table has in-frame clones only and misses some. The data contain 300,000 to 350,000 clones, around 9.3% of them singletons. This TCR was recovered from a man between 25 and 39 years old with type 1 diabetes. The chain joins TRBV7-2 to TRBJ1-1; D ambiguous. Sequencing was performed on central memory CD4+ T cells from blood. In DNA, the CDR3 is TGTGCCAGCAGCTCGAACACGAGAGGGTTCAGGACTGAAGCTTTCTTT. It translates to CASSSNTRGFRTEAFF.